The present entry profiles one T cell receptor (beta chain) with its context. What it recognizes is unknown. This CDR3 is built from 14 residues. CDR1 and CDR2 (germline): SGHRS, YFSETQ. The V and J ends lost 1 base and 4 bases, in that order; junction bases with no gene match: 4. This specimen belongs to a study of cytomegalovirus exposure and HLA in healthy donors. Study-wide points: Cytomegalovirus status, reportedly, was diagnosed with high specificity and sensitivity by the classifier. Donor immune exposure was known only as CMV serostatus. Analysis performed later found roughly 18,000 TCR beta sequences associated with HLA alleles at 0.05 false discovery rate.

The primer mix had 60 Vbeta and 13 Jbeta primers. Clones were sequenced by immunoSEQ multiplex PCR, and TCRdb holds only the in-frame ones, with some missing. The repertoire holds about 200,000 clones, roughly four fifths seen once, with approximately 2% in the top ten. The V call is TRBV5-1, the J call TRBJ1-1; 7 nucleotides match TRBD1. The receptor comes from a woman aged 30 to 39 in good health and CMV-seropositive. Source material: PBMCs. The CDR3 DNA reads TGCGCCAGCAGCTTGAGGTCAGGGGGCACTGAAGCTTTCTTT. Translating it yields CASSLRSGGTEAFF.